The 27 T cell receptor beta chains presented below share a single source sample, sequenced in a study of blood T cell repertoires in COVID-19. Profiling relied on immunoSEQ multiplex PCR, and the TCRdb table lists in-frame clones only, not all of them. The sample yields about 170,000 clones, around nine tenths seen once. The sample taken for sequencing was peripheral blood. Receptors originate from a woman of 80 years or more with COVID-19, enrolled during active disease.

The chain combines TRBV18 with TRBJ2-3, with no clear D. Germline V gene lookup returns CDR1 KGHSH and CDR2 LQKENI. The CDR3 runs 14 residues. V was cut by 5 bases and J by 9 bases, with 18 bases left in between. This chain's CDR3 is CASSTNSLFETQYF. CDR3 nucleotide sequence: TGTGCCAGCTCAACGAACAGCTTGTTCGAAACGCAGTATTTT.

J is TRBJ2-6 and V is TRBV5-8; TRBD2 might be the D (6 bases). Germline assignment: CDR1 SGHTS and CDR2 YDEGEE. The CDR3 has 15 residues. Trimming removed 2 bases at V and 4 bases at J, with 10 bases between. The DNA of the CDR3 is TGTGCCAGCAGCTTTGGGAGGATAGGGGCCAACGTCCTGACTTTC. This translates into CASSFGRIGANVLTF.

The V gene is TRBV7-8, the J gene TRBJ2-5; D remains unclear. With 5 bases removed from V and 5 bases from J, the gap between germline ends came to 15 bases. The CDR3 extends over 14 amino acids. CDR1 and CDR2 (germline): SGHVS, FQNEAQ. The CDR3 loop is CASSRGGGDETQYF. CDR3 nucleotide sequence: TGTGCCAGCAGCCGTGGTGGCGGTGATGAGACCCAGTACTTC.

The rearrangement uses TRBV4-3 and TRBJ1-1; D remains ambiguous. Trimming stripped 0 bases from V and 1 base from J, with 12 bases between. CDR1 is LGHNA and CDR2 is YSLEER in the germline V gene. The CDR3 spans 16 residues. The CDR3 sequence is CASSQDPPGSNTEAFF. CDR3 sequence (DNA): TGCGCCAGCAGCCAAGACCCGCCGGGGTCGAACACTGAAGCTTTCTTT.

The rearrangement joins TRBV27 to TRBJ1-2, with TRBD1 as a possible D gene (6 bases). The CDR3 spans 15 residues. Germline V gene sequence: CDR1 MNHEY, CDR2 SMNVEV (reference sequence). The germline V and J ends were trimmed by 3 bases and 8 bases, with 19 bases remaining between them. The chain's CDR3 is CASSFLRGQGRGYTF. CDR3 nucleotides: TGTGCCAGCAGTTTTTTAAGGGGACAAGGGCGCGGCTACACCTTC.

This clone showed up just once. The chain recombines TRBV4-3 with TRBJ2-3, with 10 bases fitting TRBD2. Germline assignment: CDR1 LGHNA and CDR2 YSLEER. The CDR3 has 16 residues. After removal of 0 bases from V and 3 bases from J, the junction contained 3 bases not matched to a gene. As DNA, the CDR3 is TGCGCCAGCAGCCAAGATTCTAGCGGGAGAACAGATACGCAGTATTTT. It is translated as CASSQDSSGRTDTQYF.

The V gene is TRBV4-3, the J gene TRBJ2-5; a weak D match, TRBD2 (6 bases). Deletions cut 11 bases from V and 4 bases from J, with 20 bases between. This CDR3 is 14 amino acids long. Germline CDR1 LGHNA, CDR2 YSLEER. DNA for the CDR3: TGCGCCCGACGGGGGAGTCAGAATGGAGAGACCCAGTACTTC. Amino acids: CARRGSQNGETQYF.

The CDR3 loop is CASSYLLEAFF. The CDR3 DNA reads as TGTGCCAGCAGTTACTTATTAGAAGCTTTCTTT. V gene TRBV6-5 combines with J gene TRBJ1-1; no reliable D call. From germline, CDR1 is MNHEY and CDR2 SVGAGI. The CDR3 loop spans 11 amino acids. Between the trimmed V and J ends, which lost 1 base and 8 bases, there was a span of 5 bases.

V and J are TRBV27 and TRBJ2-1; TRBD1 matches 10 bases. This CDR3 contains 18 residues. CDR1 is MNHEY and CDR2 is SMNVEV in the germline V gene (reference sequence). V lost 0 bases and J lost 7; bases outside the gene matches: 12. The CDR3 nucleotides read TGTGCCAGCAGTTTATCGGGACAGGGGCTTTTTACTTGGAATGAGCAGTTCTTC. This gives the protein CASSLSGQGLFTWNEQFF.

The chain couples TRBV7-3 to TRBJ2-5; possible D gene TRBD2, 5 bases. CDR3 size: 16 residues. Germline-derived CDR1 and CDR2 are SGHTA and FQGTGA. The germline V and J ends were trimmed by 4 bases and 5 bases, with 20 bases remaining between them. The CDR3 sequence: CASSSRGAPGLETQYF. In DNA form, the CDR3 reads TGTGCCAGCAGCTCTCGGGGTGCACCTGGTCTGGAGACCCAGTACTTC.

The rearrangement uses TRBV7-2 and TRBJ2-5, with D possibly TRBD2 on 5 matching bases. Deletions cut 1 base from V and 5 bases from J, with 14 bases between. The CDR3 loop spans 15 amino acids. In germline, CDR1 is SGHTA, CDR2 FQGNSA. In DNA form, the CDR3 reads TGTGCCAGCAGCTTAGGGACTCAGAGGTGGGAGACCCAGTACTTC. Translating it yields CASSLGTQRWETQYF. The full variable domain, with the rest looked up from reference TRBV7-2 and TRBJ2-5, is GAGVSQSPSNKVTEKGKDVELRCDPISGHTALYWYRQSLGQGLEFLIYFQGNSAPDKSGLPSDRFSAERTGGSVSTLTIQRTQQEDSAVYLCASSLGTQRWETQYFGPGTRLLVL.

This rearrangement joins TRBV29-1 to TRBJ1-1, with a possible D match to TRBD1 (5 bases). Germline values: CDR1 SQVTM, CDR2 ANQGSEA. The V and J ends lost 0 bases and 4 bases respectively, with 9 bases between them. There are 13 residues in the CDR3. This CDR3 reads CSVEDGQGTEAFF. The CDR3 DNA is TGCAGCGTTGAAGATGGGCAGGGCACTGAAGCTTTCTTT.

This rearrangement joins TRBV9 to TRBJ2-5; TRBD1 matches 7 bases. The germline CDR1 and CDR2 sequences are SGDLS and YYNGEE. Trimming cost V 4 bases and J 0 bases; bases outside gene matches: 6. There are 15 residues in the CDR3. CDR3 in amino acids: CASSFPGGYQETQYF. CDR3 DNA sequence: TGTGCCAGCAGCTTCCCAGGGGGATACCAAGAGACCCAGTACTTC.

The chain combines TRBV4-3 with TRBJ1-6; perhaps TRBD1 as D (5 bases). Germline-derived CDR1 and CDR2 are LGHNA and YSLEER. The V and J ends lost 1 base and 8 bases respectively, with 12 bases between them. The CDR3 is 15 amino acids. Written as DNA, the CDR3 is TGCGCCAGCAGCCAAGCAGCGGGGGAAGATTCACCCCTCCACTTT. The encoded protein is CASSQAAGEDSPLHF.

This clone appeared a single time. The V gene is TRBV5-4, the J gene TRBJ2-5; D call uncertain. The length of the CDR3 is 15 residues. The V end was cut by 1 base, the J end by 3 bases, with 13 bases between. The V gene's germline CDR1 is SGHNT and CDR2 YYREEE (reference sequence). CDR3 nucleotides: TGTGCCAGCAGCTTGAGTCCCGGTATTAAAGAGACCCAGTACTTC. Its protein product is CASSLSPGIKETQYF.

DNA of the CDR3: TGTGCCAGCAGCCAAGAGACTAGAGGGTCCCGGGAGACCCAGTACTTC. Translating it yields CASSQETRGSRETQYF. This chain links TRBV3-1 (or the pseudogene TRBV3-2) with TRBJ2-5, with D possibly matching TRBD2 (6 bases). CDR1 LGHDT and CDR2 YNNKEL come from the germline V gene (reference sequence). The CDR3 is 16 amino acids. The V end lost 0 bases, the J end lost 5 bases, and 16 bases lay between the germline ends.

J is TRBJ1-2 and V is TRBV19; D gene unclear. Germline V gene data show CDR1 as LNHDA and CDR2 as SQIVND (reference sequence). The V and J ends lost 3 bases and 3 bases respectively, with 11 bases between them. The CDR3 is 14 residues long. Here the CDR3 DNA reads TGTGCCAGTAGTATGGGCAGGTGGGACTATGGCTACACCTTC. It specifies CASSMGRWDYGYTF.

The V gene is TRBV11-2, the J gene TRBJ2-5, with 16 bases fitting TRBD2. The CDR3 runs 16 residues. From germline, CDR1 is SGHAT and CDR2 FQNNGV. The V segment lost 1 base and the J segment 9 bases; nucleotides outside the gene matches: 5. CDR3 nucleotide sequence: TGTGCCAGCAGCTTAGGGGGACTAGCGGGAGGGGAGGCCCAGTACTTC. It specifies CASSLGGLAGGEAQYF.

The V gene is TRBV28, the J gene TRBJ1-4; D is perhaps TRBD1 (5 bases). V was pared by 3 bases and J by 11 bases, with 16 bases between. This CDR3 comprises 14 residues. The germline V gene has CDR1 MDHEN and CDR2 SYDVKM. CDR3 sequence reads: CASSLGPILKKLFF. The CDR3 nucleotides are TGTGCCAGCAGTTTGGGGCCGATTCTGAAGAAACTGTTTTTT.

The chain has TRBV5-6 and TRBJ1-5; TRBD1 matches 8 bases. The CDR3 totals 15 residues. Germline V CDR1 and CDR2: SGHDT, YYEEEE. Unmatched junction bases numbered 13, after V lost 3 bases and J lost 11 bases. The CDR3 bases are TGTGCCAGCAGCTCCGTAGGACAGGGTGGAATGTCCCAGCATTTT. It translates to CASSSVGQGGMSQHF.

J is TRBJ2-6 and V is TRBV5-1, with a weak D call TRBD1 (8 bases). Germline V gene data show CDR1 as SGHRS and CDR2 as YFSETQ. The V end lost 5 bases, the J end lost 4 bases, and 19 bases lay between the germline ends. This CDR3 has 17 amino acids. CDR3 residues: CASRGGQGGSGANVLTF. CDR3 nucleotides: TGCGCCAGCAGGGGAGGACAGGGAGGGTCCGGGGCCAACGTCCTGACTTTC.

The gene calls are TRBV19 and TRBJ2-5; D is ambiguous. V gave up 5 bases and J gave up 4 bases, with 14 bases separating them. The CDR3 consists of 14 residues. Germline CDR1 reads LNHDA; CDR2 reads SQIVND (reference sequence). This chain's CDR3 is CASSEASRGETQYF. As DNA, the CDR3 is TGTGCCAGTAGTGAGGCGAGCCGAGGAGAGACCCAGTACTTC.

The chain combines TRBV19 with TRBJ2-7; maybe TRBD1 (6 bases). Trimming took 5 bases from V and 5 from J, leaving 16 bases between them. CDR1 LNHDA and CDR2 SQIVND come from the germline V gene (reference sequence). The length of the CDR3 is 14 residues. The CDR3 here is CASSLQGTPDEQYF. In nucleotides, the CDR3 is TGTGCCAGTAGTCTACAGGGTACACCGGACGAGCAGTACTTC.

The genes are TRBV10-3 and TRBJ2-1; TRBD2 might be the D (6 bases). The ends were cut back, 0 bases at V and 2 bases at J, with 8 bases in the middle. The length of the CDR3 is 15 residues. Germline assignment: CDR1 ENHRY and CDR2 SYGVKD. CDR3 protein: CAISESSGAYNEQFF. The CDR3 DNA follows: TGTGCCATCAGTGAGTCTAGCGGTGCCTACAATGAGCAGTTCTTC.

The chain recombines TRBV5-1 with TRBJ1-5; TRBD1 might be the D (6 bases). V was cut by 0 bases and J by 5 bases, with 9 bases left in between. CDR1 is SGHRS, CDR2 YFSETQ, per germline. This CDR3 comprises 14 residues. The CDR3 loop is CASSLGRGDQPQHF. The CDR3, as DNA: TGCGCCAGCAGCTTGGGCAGGGGCGATCAGCCCCAGCATTTT.

This clone was detected once. The CDR3 nucleotides are TGTGCCAGCAGTTTACCTACCGACAGGGTCACGAATGGCTACACCTTC. It is translated as CASSLPTDRVTNGYTF. V is TRBV28 and J is TRBJ1-2, with TRBD1 identical over 7 bases. The V gene end was trimmed by 2 bases and the J gene end by 6 bases; junction bases not matched to a gene: 12. The V gene's germline CDR1 is MDHEN and CDR2 SYDVKM. CDR3 size: 16 residues.

The V call is TRBV6-4, the J call TRBJ2-1; 8 bases match TRBD1. Trimming at V came to 2 bases and at J to 7 bases, leaving 4 bases not matched to a gene. The CDR3 sequence is 14 residues long. The germline V gene has CDR1 MRHNA and CDR2 SNTAGT. The CDR3 DNA is TGTGCCAGCAGTGACGGGCAGGGGGCAAATGAGCAGTTCTTC. Translated, it gives CASSDGQGANEQFF.